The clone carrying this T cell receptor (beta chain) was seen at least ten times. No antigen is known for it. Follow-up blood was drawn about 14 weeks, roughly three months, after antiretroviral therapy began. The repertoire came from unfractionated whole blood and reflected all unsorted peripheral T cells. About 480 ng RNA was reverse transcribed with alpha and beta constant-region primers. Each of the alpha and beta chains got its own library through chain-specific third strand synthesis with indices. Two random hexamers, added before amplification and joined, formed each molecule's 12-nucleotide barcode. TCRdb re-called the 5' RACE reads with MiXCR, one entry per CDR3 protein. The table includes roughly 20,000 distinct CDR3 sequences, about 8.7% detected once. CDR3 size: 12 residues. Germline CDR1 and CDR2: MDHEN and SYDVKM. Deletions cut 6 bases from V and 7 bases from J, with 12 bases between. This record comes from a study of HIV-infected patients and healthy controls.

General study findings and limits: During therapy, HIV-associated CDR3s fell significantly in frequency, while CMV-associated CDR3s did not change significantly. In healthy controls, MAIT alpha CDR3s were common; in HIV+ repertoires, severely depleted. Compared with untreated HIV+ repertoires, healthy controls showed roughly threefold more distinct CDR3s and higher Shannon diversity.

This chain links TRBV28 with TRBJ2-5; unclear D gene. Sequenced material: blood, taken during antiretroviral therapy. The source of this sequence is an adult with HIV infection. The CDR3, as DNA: TGTGCCAGCAGCTTACCCTCCGGGACCCAGTACTTC. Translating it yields CASSLPSGTQYF.